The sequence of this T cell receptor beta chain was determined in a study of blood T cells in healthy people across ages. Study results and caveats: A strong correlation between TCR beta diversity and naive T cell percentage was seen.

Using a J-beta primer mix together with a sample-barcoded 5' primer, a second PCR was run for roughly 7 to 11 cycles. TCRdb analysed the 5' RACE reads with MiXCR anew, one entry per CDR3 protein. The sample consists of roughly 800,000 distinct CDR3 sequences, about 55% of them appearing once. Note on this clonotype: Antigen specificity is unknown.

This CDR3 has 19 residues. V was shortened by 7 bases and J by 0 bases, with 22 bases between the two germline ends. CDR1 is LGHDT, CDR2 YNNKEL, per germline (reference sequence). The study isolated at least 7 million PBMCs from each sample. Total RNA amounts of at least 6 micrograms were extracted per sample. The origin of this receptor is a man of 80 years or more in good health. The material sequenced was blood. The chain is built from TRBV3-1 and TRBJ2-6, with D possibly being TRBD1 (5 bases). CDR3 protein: CASTPWGSRVPSGANVLTF. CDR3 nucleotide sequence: TGTGCCAGCACCCCATGGGGCAGTCGGGTACCCTCTGGGGCCAACGTCCTGACTTTC.